A single sample is the source of the 30 T cell receptor beta chains below, sequenced in a study of cytomegalovirus exposure and HLA in healthy donors. Primers included in the PCR were 60 Vbeta and 13 Jbeta primers. Using immunoSEQ multiplex PCR, the repertoire was profiled, and TCRdb retains in-frame clones only, with some absent. The table includes roughly 90,000 clones, about four fifths detected once. The sample was PBMCs. These receptors came from a man aged 18 to 29 in good health and CMV-seronegative.

The V gene is TRBV11-1, the J gene TRBJ1-1; the match to TRBD1 covers 12 bases. The CDR3 length is 16 residues. Germline V lookup: CDR1 SGHAT, CDR2 FQDESV (reference sequence). J lost 5 bases, V lost 1 base, and 5 bases had no gene match. The CDR3 spells CASSLVGQGAWTEAFF. DNA for the CDR3: TGTGCCAGCAGCTTAGTGGGACAGGGGGCATGGACTGAAGCTTTCTTT.

The V gene is TRBV5-1, the J gene TRBJ2-7, with 9 nucleotides matching TRBD1. The CDR3 length is 14 residues. From germline, CDR1 is SGHRS and CDR2 YFSETQ. Unmatched junction bases numbered 5, after V lost 4 bases and J lost 3 bases. This CDR3 is CASSPRTGDYEQYF. The CDR3 DNA reads as TGCGCCAGCAGCCCGAGGACAGGGGACTACGAGCAGTACTTC.

The J gene is TRBJ1-2, the V gene TRBV2; D unclear. The CDR3 consists of 13 residues. V was clipped by 6 bases and J by 6 bases, with 14 bases between them. CDR1 and CDR2 (germline): SNHLY, FYNNEI. For the CDR3, the DNA is TGTGCCAGCAGCCGGGATATGGTGGATGGCTACACCTTC. Translating it yields CASSRDMVDGYTF.

The chain couples TRBV7-8 to TRBJ2-3, with a possible D match to TRBD1 (6 bases). This CDR3 spans 15 amino acids. The ends were cut back, 5 bases at V and 5 bases at J, with 17 bases in the middle. Germline V lookup: CDR1 SGHVS, CDR2 FQNEAQ. CDR3 sequence reads: CASSGYTGPGDTQYF. The DNA of the CDR3 is TGTGCCAGCAGCGGTTATACAGGGCCCGGAGATACGCAGTATTTT.

This sequence joins TRBV5-4 and TRBJ2-2, with D perhaps matching TRBD2 (5 bases). The V gene's germline CDR1 is SGHNT and CDR2 YYREEE (reference sequence). Trimming removed 4 bases from V and 6 bases from J, with 10 bases in between. This CDR3 is 13 amino acids long. The CDR3 here is CASSPGGPGELFF. The CDR3 DNA sequence: TGTGCCAGCAGCCCGGGCGGGCCCGGGGAGCTGTTTTTT.

The chain uses TRBV10-1 and TRBJ2-1; 7 bases agree with TRBD2. The CDR3 consists of 16 residues. Germline V gene sequence: CDR1 WNHNN, CDR2 SYGVQD (reference sequence). V was pared by 6 bases and J by 7 bases, with 15 bases of the junction left unmatched. The CDR3 DNA follows: TGCGCCAGCAGGGGGTTGAGGGCGGGAGTTAAGAATGAGCAGTTCTTC. Translating it yields CASRGLRAGVKNEQFF.

CDR3 loop: CASKGVGSTEAFF. CDR3 nucleotides: TGTGCCAGCAAAGGAGTTGGGAGCACTGAAGCTTTCTTT. The chain carries TRBV27 and TRBJ1-1; D unresolved. CDR1 is MNHEY and CDR2 is SMNVEV in the germline V gene (reference sequence). The CDR3 is 13 amino acids. V was trimmed by 7 bases and J by 4 bases, leaving 13 bases between them.

The chain employs TRBV5-1 and TRBJ1-1; a possible D gene is TRBD1 (5 bases). Germline loops: CDR1 SGHRS, CDR2 YFSETQ. CDR3 size: 14 residues. The V gene lost 6 bases and the J gene lost 4 bases, with 16 bases spanning the gap. The CDR3 here is CASTRGGSSTEAFF. DNA for the CDR3: TGCGCCAGCACCCGGGGGGGGTCTAGCACTGAAGCTTTCTTT.

The chain couples TRBV7-9 to TRBJ2-1; 8 nucleotides agree with TRBD1. Unmatched junction bases numbered 7, after V lost 4 bases and J lost 14 bases. Germline V gives CDR1 SEHNR, CDR2 FQNEAQ (reference sequence). This CDR3 is built from 12 residues. For the CDR3, the DNA is TGTGCCAGCAGCTACTCAGGGGGCGGGGAGTTCTTC. Protein product: CASSYSGGGEFF.

The chain combines TRBV2 with TRBJ2-1; D perhaps matches TRBD1 (6 bases). This CDR3 spans 14 amino acids. V lost 7 bases, J lost 6 bases, and 16 bases lay in between. From germline, CDR1 is SNHLY and CDR2 FYNNEI. The CDR3 spells CASTTGSSANEQFF. Here the CDR3 DNA reads TGTGCCAGCACCACAGGGTCATCTGCCAATGAGCAGTTCTTC.

The chain carries TRBV19 and TRBJ1-1; D not resolved. Looked up from germline, CDR1 is LNHDA and CDR2 is SQIVND (reference sequence). The CDR3 covers 15 residues. Trimming shortened V by 4 bases and J by 2 bases, and 14 bases separated the two germline ends. DNA for the CDR3: TGTGCCAGTAGTAGACGGGGTAACCCAAACACTGAAGCTTTCTTT. As protein: CASSRRGNPNTEAFF. The whole variable domain, filled in from reference TRBV19 and TRBJ1-1, reads DGGITQSPKYLFRKEGQNVTLSCEQNLNHDAMYWYRQDPGQGLRLIYYSQIVNDFQKGDIAEGYSVSREKKESFPLTVTSAQKNPTAFYLCASSRRGNPNTEAFFGQGTRLTVV.

The chain carries TRBV19 and TRBJ2-7; possible D gene TRBD1, 6 bases. This CDR3 comprises 13 residues. V was shortened by 3 bases and J by 4 bases, with 10 bases between the two germline ends. Germline V gene sequence: CDR1 LNHDA, CDR2 SQIVND (reference sequence). The CDR3 protein is CASSITGLYEQYF. In DNA form, the CDR3 reads TGTGCCAGTAGTATCACAGGGCTATACGAGCAGTACTTC.

Worth noting for this clone: At one end, the junction sequence differs from germline, possibly due to a read error. The rearrangement joins TRBV30 to TRBJ2-3; the match to TRBD2 covers 10 bases. Germline assignment: CDR1 GTSNPN and CDR2 SVGIG (reference sequence). There are 14 residues in the CDR3. CDR3 nucleotide sequence: TGTGCCGCAGAGGGGGTTCTAGCGGGAGTAGGTTTGGAGTTT. This sequence encodes CAAEGVLAGVGLEF.

The chain combines TRBV19 with TRBJ2-2, with a possible D match to TRBD1 (6 bases). V lost 6 bases and J 2 bases, leaving 10 bases between the germline ends. The CDR3 covers 14 residues. CDR1 and CDR2 (germline): LNHDA, SQIVND (reference sequence). The CDR3 is CASRTGINTGELFF. The CDR3 DNA sequence: TGTGCCAGTAGAACAGGGATCAACACCGGGGAGCTGTTTTTT.

The CDR3 region has the DNA TGTGCCAGCAGTTTGAGGCCAGGGGGGAACACTGAAGCTTTCTTT. As protein: CASSLRPGGNTEAFF. This chain uses TRBV27 with TRBJ1-1; 7 nucleotides agree with TRBD1. V shed 3 bases, J shed 1 base, and the junction held 5 bases outside the gene matches. The CDR3 spans 15 residues. Per the germline V gene, CDR1 is MNHEY and CDR2 is SMNVEV (reference sequence).

CDR3 in DNA: TGTGCCAGCTCACCACCGGGAACACAGGACTACGAGCAGTACTTC. Translating it yields CASSPPGTQDYEQYF. V is TRBV18 and J is TRBJ2-7, with TRBD1 as a possible D gene (5 bases). Germline V gene lookup returns CDR1 KGHSH and CDR2 LQKENI. Trimming shortened V by 0 bases and J by 3 bases, and 12 bases separated the two germline ends. This CDR3 spans 15 amino acids.

This clone was seen a single time. The rearrangement joins TRBV6-5 to TRBJ2-7, with 8 bases identical to TRBD2. V was clipped by 4 bases and J by 6 bases; unmatched bases: 8. Germline assignment: CDR1 MNHEY and CDR2 SVGAGI. The CDR3 has 14 residues. CDR3 amino acids: CASSFRGGTSEQYF. CDR3 coding DNA: TGTGCCAGCAGTTTCCGGGGGGGGACGAGCGAGCAGTACTTC.

This clone occurred a few times. The chain has TRBV15 and TRBJ2-1, with 8 bases identical to TRBD2. The junction had 9 bases not matched to a gene; V was cut back by 1 base and J by 7 bases. The CDR3 is 16 amino acids. Per the germline V gene, CDR1 is LNHNV and CDR2 is YYDKDF (reference sequence). The CDR3 region is CATSRVPAGVGNEQFF. The DNA for the CDR3 is TGTGCCACCAGCAGAGTACCAGCGGGAGTTGGGAATGAGCAGTTCTTC.

The V call is TRBV5-5, the J call TRBJ2-7, with D perhaps matching TRBD2 (6 bases). Germline assignment: CDR1 SGHKS and CDR2 YYEKEE (reference sequence). The CDR3 loop spans 16 amino acids. V was trimmed by 1 base and J by 3 bases, leaving 17 bases between them. CDR3 amino acids: CASSLLNTGVIYEQYF. The CDR3 region has the DNA TGTGCCAGCAGCTTGTTGAATACGGGAGTGATCTACGAGCAGTACTTC.

This clone appeared once. The chain is built from TRBV5-8 and TRBJ2-7; TRBD1 might be the D (5 bases). CDR1 and CDR2 (germline): SGHTS, YDEGEE. This CDR3 contains 14 residues. Trimming left V 4 bases short and J 3 bases short, with 14 bases between. CDR3 amino acids: CASSPWTPRYEQYF. CDR3 coding DNA: TGTGCCAGCAGCCCCTGGACACCTCGCTACGAGCAGTACTTC.

V and J are TRBV27 and TRBJ2-7; TRBD1 is a possible D gene (6 bases). V lost 5 bases and J lost 5, with 16 bases in between. The CDR3 sequence is 14 residues long. In germline, CDR1 is MNHEY, CDR2 SMNVEV (reference sequence). CDR3 amino acids: CASSTPPGGHEQYF. CDR3 DNA sequence: TGTGCCAGCAGTACCCCGCCTGGGGGCCACGAGCAGTACTTC.

The chain links TRBV6-5 to TRBJ2-2, with 8 positions matching TRBD2. CDR1 and CDR2 (germline): MNHEY, SVGAGI. The CDR3 is 14 amino acids. The J segment lost 0 bases and the V segment lost 8 bases, leaving 2 bases of the junction unmatched. This CDR3 is CASRGGSNTGELFF. In DNA, the CDR3 is TGTGCCAGCCGGGGGGGTTCGAACACCGGGGAGCTGTTTTTT.

The chain has TRBV30 and TRBJ2-1; 7 positions match TRBD2. The V gene end was trimmed by 5 bases and the J gene end by 8 bases; junction bases not matched to a gene: 6. In germline, CDR1 is GTSNPN, CDR2 SVGIG (reference sequence). The CDR3 totals 12 residues. CDR3 loop: CAWGGGDDEQFF. The CDR3 nucleotides are TGTGCCTGGGGGGGAGGGGATGATGAGCAGTTCTTC.

The chain has TRBV29-1 and TRBJ2-2; a possible D gene is TRBD1 (6 bases). Germline V gene data show CDR1 as SQVTM and CDR2 as ANQGSEA. CDR3 length: 14 amino acids. The ends were cut back, 6 bases at V and 2 bases at J, with 13 bases in the middle. CDR3 in amino acids: CSVLRDTNTGELFF. CDR3 in DNA: TGCAGCGTCCTCCGGGACACAAACACCGGGGAGCTGTTTTTT.

Written as DNA, the CDR3 is TGTGCCAGCAGCCTATATCAAGCGGGAGGCGGTGAGCAGTTCTTC. Its translation is CASSLYQAGGGEQFF. This chain uses TRBV28 with TRBJ2-1; 9 bases fit TRBD2. The CDR3 is 15 amino acids. Germline-derived CDR1 and CDR2 are MDHEN and SYDVKM. Unmatched junction bases numbered 12, after V lost 6 bases and J lost 9 bases.

The chain is built from TRBV30 and TRBJ1-2, with 8 bases lining up with TRBD1. V dropped 3 bases and J dropped 4; count of bases not matched to a gene: 4. CDR1 GTSNPN and CDR2 SVGIG come from the germline V gene (reference sequence). The CDR3 sequence is 13 residues long. The CDR3 DNA reads TGTGCCTGGAGCCCGGACAGGGTCTATGGCTACACCTTC. Protein sequence: CAWSPDRVYGYTF. Looking up the rest from reference TRBV30 and TRBJ1-2 gives the full variable domain: SQTIHQWPATLVQPVGSPLSLECTVEGTSNPNLYWYRQAAGRGLQLLFYSVGIGQISSEVPQNLSASRPQDRQFILSSKKLLLSDSGFYLCAWSPDRVYGYTFGSGTRLTVV.

The gene calls are TRBV27 and TRBJ1-2, with a tentative D call TRBD1 (6 bases). Deletions cut 5 bases from V and 5 bases from J, with 15 bases between. Per the germline V gene, CDR1 is MNHEY and CDR2 is SMNVEV (reference sequence). This CDR3 contains 14 residues. CDR3 DNA: TGTGCCAGCAGTCCTGGGACAAGAAGTTATGGCTACACCTTC. This codes for CASSPGTRSYGYTF.

The gene calls are TRBV28 and TRBJ2-1, with D unclear. The CDR3 totals 13 residues. CDR1 and CDR2 from the germline V gene are MDHEN and SYDVKM. Trimming removed 9 bases at V and 6 bases at J, with 15 bases between. CDR3 amino acids: CASSPPLGNEQFF. The DNA for the CDR3 is TGTGCCAGTTCCCCCCCCCTCGGCAATGAGCAGTTCTTC.

The chain uses TRBV6-4 and TRBJ1-1; D may be TRBD1 (6 bases). Germline V lookup: CDR1 MRHNA, CDR2 SNTAGT. There are 14 residues in the CDR3. V was cut by 3 bases and J by 1 base, with 9 bases left in between. The CDR3 is CASSESTGNTEAFF. The CDR3 DNA reads as TGTGCCAGCAGTGAATCGACAGGGAACACTGAAGCTTTCTTT.

CDR3 sequence (DNA): TGTGCCACCTCCGCGGGACTAGCCACTGAGCAGTTCTTC. Amino acids: CATSAGLATEQFF. This chain connects TRBV15 to TRBJ2-1; TRBD2 agrees at 9 bases. Germline loops: CDR1 LNHNV, CDR2 YYDKDF (reference sequence). With 8 bases clipped from V and 9 bases from J, the junction kept 8 bases outside the gene matches. This CDR3 comprises 13 residues. The variable domain in full, with the rest retrieved from reference TRBV15 and TRBJ2-1, is DAMVIQNPRYQVTQFGKPVTLSCSQTLNHNVMYWYQQKSSQAPKLLFHYYDKDFNNEADTPDNFQSRRPNTSFCFLDIRSPGLGDTAMYLCATSAGLATEQFFGPGTRLTVL.